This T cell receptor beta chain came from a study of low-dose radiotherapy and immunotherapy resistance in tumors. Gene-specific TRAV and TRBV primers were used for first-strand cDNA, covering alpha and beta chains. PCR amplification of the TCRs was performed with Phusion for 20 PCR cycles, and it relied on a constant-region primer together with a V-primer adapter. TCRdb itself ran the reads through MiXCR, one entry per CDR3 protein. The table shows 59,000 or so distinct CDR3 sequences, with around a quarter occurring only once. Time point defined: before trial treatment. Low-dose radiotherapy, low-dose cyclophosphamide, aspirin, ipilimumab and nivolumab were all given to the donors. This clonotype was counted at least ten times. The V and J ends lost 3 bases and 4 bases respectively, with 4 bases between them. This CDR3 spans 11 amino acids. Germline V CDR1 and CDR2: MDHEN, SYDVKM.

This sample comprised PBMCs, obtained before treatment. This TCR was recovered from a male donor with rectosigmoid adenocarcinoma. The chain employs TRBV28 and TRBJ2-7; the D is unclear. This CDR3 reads CASSLEYEQYF. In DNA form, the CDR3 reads TGTGCCAGCAGTTTGGAGTACGAGCAGTACTTC.